The 18 T cell receptor beta chains presented below share a single source sample, sequenced in a study of Graves' ophthalmopathy and Graves' hyperthyroidism. RNA transcripts served as template for amplifying TCR beta CDR3 sequences. First-round RT-PCR employed HTBI primers, with a second-round multiplex PCR after it. TCRdb passed the multiplex PCR reads through MiXCR, listing each CDR3 protein once. The profile shows more than 550,000 distinct CDR3 sequences, 35% to 50% of them singletons. The sample taken for sequencing was peripheral blood. Source of these receptors: an adult man with Graves' ophthalmopathy.

This clonotype has a count of ten or more. The chain is built from TRBV5-8 and TRBJ2-7; no reliable D call. Trimming cost V 1 base and J 5 bases, with 7 bases left between them. There are 12 residues in the CDR3. Germline CDR1 reads SGHTS; CDR2 reads YDEGEE. The chain's CDR3 is CASSLRADEQYF. The CDR3 DNA sequence: TGTGCCAGCAGCTTGAGGGCCGACGAGCAGTACTTC.

On this clonotype itself: The missing conserved phenylalanine or tryptophan at the end of this CDR3 makes a read error likely. This chain connects TRBV19 to TRBJ1-1; 8 positions match TRBD1. The CDR3 has 14 amino acids. After removal of 9 bases from V and 4 bases from J, the junction contained 10 bases not matched to a gene. Germline CDR1 and CDR2: LNHDA and SQIVND (reference sequence). DNA for the CDR3: TGTGCCAGCAGCCAAGGTACAGGGGGCACTGAAGCTTTCCTT. This translates into CASSQGTGGTEAFL.

The CDR3 sequence: CSVAGGRGTTNTGELFF. DNA for the CDR3: TGCAGCGTTGCCGGGGGCCGAGGAACGACGAACACCGGGGAGCTGTTTTTT. This chain joins TRBV29-1 and TRBJ2-2, with D perhaps being TRBD1 or TRBD2 (6 bases each). The germline gives CDR1 SQVTM, CDR2 ANQGSEA. The germline V and J ends were trimmed by 4 bases and 0 bases, with 18 bases remaining between them. The CDR3 has 17 residues.

This clonotype was detected ten times or more. The chain is built from TRBV7-9 and TRBJ1-2; the D is unclear. Germline CDR1 is SEHNR and CDR2 is FQNEAQ (reference sequence). The CDR3 has 12 amino acids. V was clipped by 2 bases and J by 8 bases, with 9 bases between them. The CDR3 region is CASSLMGKGYTF. The CDR3 DNA reads as TGTGCCAGCAGCTTAATGGGAAAGGGCTACACCTTC.

This clonotype was counted once. The chain has TRBV7-4 and TRBJ1-3; D is unresolved. This CDR3 contains 15 residues. Germline-derived CDR1 and CDR2 are SGHVT and SQSDAQ. Trimming shortened V by 5 bases and J by 0 bases, and 11 bases separated the two germline ends. This CDR3 is CASSHGQISGNTIYF. The CDR3 coding sequence is TGTGCCAGCAGCCATGGGCAGATCTCTGGAAACACCATATATTTT.

This clonotype showed up many times. V usage is TRBV7-8 and J usage is TRBJ2-7, with D perhaps TRBD2 (6 bases). Germline values: CDR1 SGHVS, CDR2 FQNEAQ. The CDR3 runs 14 residues. Trimming pared 2 bases from V and 4 bases from J, leaving 12 bases between. CDR3 in amino acids: CASSLLAAGYEQYF. The CDR3 DNA is TGTGCCAGCAGCTTATTAGCGGCCGGTTACGAGCAGTACTTC. The full variable domain, rest sourced from reference TRBV7-8 and TRBJ2-7, is GAGVSQSPRYKVAKRGQDVALRCDPISGHVSLFWYQQALGQGPEFLTYFQNEAQLDKSGLPSDRFFAERPEGSVSTLKIQRTQQEDSAVYLCASSLLAAGYEQYFGPGTRLTVT.

About this clonotype: It is likely a read error, because the conserved phenylalanine at the end of the CDR3 is missing. The rearrangement links TRBV6-6 to TRBJ1-2; D gene unclear. This CDR3 has 12 amino acids. Trimming removed 0 bases from V and 8 bases from J, with 7 bases in between. Germline CDR1 MNHNY, CDR2 SVGAGI (reference sequence). CDR3 bases: TGTGCCAGCAGTTACTCGAGGGTCGGCTACACCGTC. Translating it yields CASSYSRVGYTV.

The chain joins TRBV11-2 to TRBJ1-4; the match to TRBD1 covers 10 bases. V lost 8 bases and J lost 13; bases outside the gene matches: 4. CDR1 is SGHAT, CDR2 FQNNGV, per germline. The CDR3 runs to 11 residues. This chain's CDR3 is CASGQGDGLFF. The CDR3 nucleotides are TGTGCCAGCGGACAGGGGGATGGACTGTTTTTT.

This sequence joins TRBV10-3 and TRBJ1-3; TRBD1 aligns across 7 bases. The CDR3 covers 14 residues. The trim removed 10 bases at V and 2 bases at J, leaving 8 bases unmatched. Germline assignment: CDR1 ENHRY and CDR2 SYGVKD. CDR3 region: CASTHQGAGNTIYF. For the CDR3, the DNA is TGTGCCAGCACGCATCAGGGGGCTGGAAACACCATATATTTT.

There are a few counts of this clonotype. The chain is built from TRBV12-3 or TRBV12-4 and TRBJ2-7, with D uncertain. The V gene lost 7 bases and the J gene lost 8 bases, with 12 bases spanning the gap. CDR3 length: 11 residues. In DNA, the CDR3 is TGTGCCAGCACCTCCGGTCGAAAGCAGTACTTC. It is translated as CASTSGRKQYF.

The chain uses TRBV15 and TRBJ1-6, with D unclear. The CDR3 has 15 residues. The germline V gene encodes CDR1 LNHNV and CDR2 YYDKDF (reference sequence). Between the trimmed V and J ends, which lost 3 bases and 7 bases, there was a span of 13 bases. CDR3 amino acids: CATSSERGQNSPLHF. The CDR3 DNA reads TGTGCCACCAGCAGTGAGCGAGGTCAGAATTCACCCCTCCACTTT.

The CDR3: CSARPQITGPLSGNTIYF. The CDR3 DNA reads as TGCAGTGCTAGGCCCCAAATTACAGGGCCCCTCTCTGGAAACACCATATATTTT. The V gene is TRBV20-1, the J gene TRBJ1-3, with a weak D call TRBD1 (6 bases). Per the germline V gene, CDR1 is DFQATT and CDR2 is SNEGSKA (reference sequence). V dropped 3 bases and J dropped 0 bases, with 21 bases sitting between them. The CDR3 extends over 18 amino acids.

This clonotype was counted many times. The chain is built from TRBV20-1 and TRBJ2-5; weak D call: TRBD1 (5 bases). V lost 1 base and J 5 bases, leaving 11 bases between the germline ends. From germline, CDR1 is DFQATT and CDR2 SNEGSKA (reference sequence). This CDR3 spans 13 amino acids. This CDR3 reads CSARGLGDETQYF. The CDR3 DNA reads TGCAGTGCTAGAGGGCTAGGGGATGAGACCCAGTACTTC.

This clonotype showed up many times. This chain links TRBV5-8 with TRBJ2-7, with D perhaps matching TRBD1 (6 bases). V was trimmed by 5 bases and J by 3 bases, leaving 9 bases between them. Germline CDR1 reads SGHTS; CDR2 reads YDEGEE. The CDR3 loop spans 12 amino acids. The chain's CDR3 is CASRDRDYEQYF. CDR3 DNA sequence: TGTGCCAGCAGGGACAGAGACTACGAGCAGTACTTC. Full variable domain (rest looked up from reference TRBV5-8 and TRBJ2-7): EAGVTQSPTHLIKTRGQQATLRCSPISGHTSVYWYQQALGLGLQFLLWYDEGEERNRGNFPPRFSGRQFPNYSSELNVNALELEDSALYLCASRDRDYEQYFGPGTRLTVT.

A word on this clonotype: This may come from a read error, since a much larger clone is one base off. V usage is TRBV19 and J usage is TRBJ1-1; maybe TRBD1 (5 bases). Between the trimmed V and J ends, which lost 6 bases and 6 bases, there was a span of 17 bases. Germline-derived CDR1 and CDR2 are LNHDA and SQIVND (reference sequence). This CDR3 has 14 amino acids. For the CDR3, the DNA is TGTGCCAGTAGAATCGTCCCTCGGGGCGCTGAAGCTTTCTTT. Amino acid sequence: CASRIVPRGAEAFF. Full variable domain (outside the CDR3, taken from reference TRBV19 and TRBJ1-1): DGGITQSPKYLFRKEGQNVTLSCEQNLNHDAMYWYRQDPGQGLRLIYYSQIVNDFQKGDIAEGYSVSREKKESFPLTVTSAQKNPTAFYLCASRIVPRGAEAFFGQGTRLTVV.

This clonotype has only a few counts. The chain uses TRBV6-2 or TRBV6-3 and TRBJ2-5; D is undetermined. Germline CDR1 and CDR2: MNHEY and SVGEGT. The CDR3 runs 14 residues. The germline V and J ends were trimmed by 2 bases and 3 bases, with 10 bases remaining between them. The CDR3 DNA is TGTGCCAGCAGTTACCGAAGTCCGGAAGAGACCCAGTACTTC. It codes for CASSYRSPEETQYF.

In this sample, this clonotype turned up a few times. Compared with germline, one end of the junction differs, possibly owing to a read error. The V call is TRBV10-3, the J call TRBJ2-6; 11 positions agree with TRBD1. Germline V gives CDR1 ENHRY, CDR2 SYGVKD. The CDR3 covers 20 residues. The CDR3, as DNA: TGTGCCAGCAGTACACCCACCGGGACAGGGGGATACTCTGGGGCCAACGTCCTGACTTTC. It specifies CASSTPTGTGGYSGANVLTF.

The chain combines TRBV13 with TRBJ2-7, with 12 bases aligning to TRBD2. There are 14 residues in the CDR3. The germline V gene encodes CDR1 PRHDT and CDR2 FYEKMQ (reference sequence). Trimming at V came to 5 bases and at J to 5 bases, leaving 4 bases not matched to a gene. The CDR3 sequence is CASSLAGGQHEQYF. In DNA, the CDR3 is TGTGCCAGCAGCCTAGCGGGAGGGCAACACGAGCAGTACTTC. Variable domain in full (rest from reference TRBV13 and TRBJ2-7): AAGVIQSPRHLIKEKRETATLKCYPIPRHDTVYWYQQGPGQDPQFLISFYEKMQSDKGSIPDRFSAQQFSDYHSELNMSSLELGDSALYFCASSLAGGQHEQYFGPGTRLTVT.